Listed below are T cell receptor beta chains from one sample, sequenced in a study of naive and memory T cell subsets. TCRdb processed the UMI-ligation and nested PCR reads anew with MiXCR; each CDR3 protein has one entry. The data show 150,000 or so distinct CDR3 sequences, roughly 22% seen once. The sequenced sample consisted of naive CD4+ T cells from blood. The source is a human donor in good health. The CDR3 runs from the conserved cysteine through the conserved F or W. Fields, in order: CDR3 protein, CDR3 DNA, D gene, V gene, J gene, clone size. D genes are given only for firm matches. The size entry is marked missing in some rows and otherwise reads once, few, many or a size class.

cdr3_aa: CASSSILAGSYNEQFF
cdr3_nt: TGTGCCAGCAGCTCGATCCTAGCTGGCTCCTACAATGAGCAGTTCTTC
d_call: .
v_call: TRBV7-9
j_call: TRBJ2-1
clone_size: .

cdr3_aa: CASSLGDRGPYEQYF
cdr3_nt: TGTGCCAGCAGCTTGGGGGACAGGGGGCCTTACGAGCAGTACTTC
d_call: TRBD1
v_call: TRBV5-4
j_call: TRBJ2-7
clone_size: few

cdr3_aa: CASSYHPGEAFF
cdr3_nt: TGTGCCAGCAGTTACCACCCGGGTGAAGCTTTCTTT
d_call: .
v_call: TRBV6-6
j_call: TRBJ1-1
clone_size: few

cdr3_aa: CASSLIDYEQYF
cdr3_nt: TGTGCCAGCAGCTTAATCGACTACGAGCAGTACTTC
d_call: .
v_call: TRBV7-9
j_call: TRBJ2-7
clone_size: .

cdr3_aa: CASSLTRDHYEQYF
cdr3_nt: TGTGCCAGCAGCTTGACCCGGGACCATTACGAGCAGTACTTC
d_call: .
v_call: TRBV5-6
j_call: TRBJ2-7
clone_size: .

cdr3_aa: CSALRAQVSSPEQYF
cdr3_nt: TGCAGTGCTCTTCGGGCCCAGGTCTCCTCCCCCGAGCAGTACTTC
d_call: .
v_call: TRBV20-1
j_call: TRBJ2-7
clone_size: few

cdr3_aa: CASWKNTEAFF
cdr3_nt: TGTGCCAGCTGGAAGAACACTGAAGCTTTCTTT
d_call: .
v_call: TRBV6-2/TRBV6-3
j_call: TRBJ1-1
clone_size: .

cdr3_aa: CASSETGDTGELFF
cdr3_nt: TGTGCCAGCAGCGAAACAGGAGACACCGGGGAGCTGTTTTTT
d_call: .
v_call: TRBV11-2
j_call: TRBJ2-2
clone_size: many

cdr3_aa: CATGPGMNRLAGAYEQYF
cdr3_nt: TGTGCCACCGGCCCGGGGATGAACAGACTAGCGGGAGCCTACGAGCAGTACTTC
d_call: TRBD2
v_call: TRBV13
j_call: TRBJ2-7
clone_size: .

cdr3_aa: CSASGEAKNIQYF
cdr3_nt: TGCAGTGCCAGCGGGGAGGCCAAAAACATTCAGTACTTC
d_call: TRBD2
v_call: TRBV20-1
j_call: TRBJ2-4
clone_size: .

cdr3_aa: CASSSGLAGYNEQFF
cdr3_nt: TGTGCCAGCAGCTCCGGACTAGCGGGGTACAATGAGCAGTTCTTC
d_call: TRBD2
v_call: TRBV7-2
j_call: TRBJ2-1
clone_size: many

cdr3_aa: CASSGTSGRINEQFF
cdr3_nt: TGTGCCAGCAGCGGGACTAGCGGGAGGATCAATGAGCAGTTCTTC
d_call: TRBD2
v_call: TRBV28
j_call: TRBJ2-1
clone_size: .

cdr3_aa: CASSATGPRDYEQYF
cdr3_nt: TGTGCCAGCAGCGCCACTGGACCCCGGGACTACGAGCAGTACTTC
d_call: .
v_call: TRBV7-3
j_call: TRBJ2-7
clone_size: few

cdr3_aa: CASRIGSSYNEQFF
cdr3_nt: TGTGCCAGCAGGATAGGGAGCTCCTACAATGAGCAGTTCTTC
d_call: .
v_call: TRBV7-2
j_call: TRBJ2-1
clone_size: .

cdr3_aa: CASSNGANYGYTF
cdr3_nt: TGTGCCAGCAGTAACGGGGCTAACTATGGCTACACCTTC
d_call: .
v_call: TRBV6-6
j_call: TRBJ1-2
clone_size: .

cdr3_aa: CASSFSGRDTEAFF
cdr3_nt: TGTGCCAGCAGTTTTTCAGGGAGGGACACTGAAGCTTTCTTT
d_call: .
v_call: TRBV28
j_call: TRBJ1-1
clone_size: .

cdr3_aa: CSASPSGRAVETQYF
cdr3_nt: TGCAGTGCTAGCCCTAGCGGGAGGGCCGTGGAGACCCAGTACTTC
d_call: TRBD2
v_call: TRBV20-1
j_call: TRBJ2-5
clone_size: many

cdr3_aa: CASSIDLLTDSSYNEQFF
cdr3_nt: TGTGCCAGTAGTATAGATCTATTAACGGATAGCTCCTACAATGAGCAGTTCTTC
d_call: .
v_call: TRBV19
j_call: TRBJ2-1
clone_size: many

cdr3_aa: CASSSRRQVSSYEQYF
cdr3_nt: TGTGCCAGCAGCTCCCGGCGACAGGTCAGCTCCTACGAGCAGTACTTC
d_call: .
v_call: TRBV11-2
j_call: TRBJ2-7
clone_size: .

cdr3_aa: CASSEGLAGNIRYF
cdr3_nt: TGTGCCAGCAGCGAGGGACTAGCGGGTAACATTCGGTACTTC
d_call: TRBD2
v_call: TRBV28
j_call: TRBJ2-4
clone_size: .

cdr3_aa: CASSTHVETQYF
cdr3_nt: TGTGCCAGCAGCACCCACGTAGAGACCCAGTACTTC
d_call: .
v_call: TRBV6-2/TRBV6-3
j_call: TRBJ2-5
clone_size: few